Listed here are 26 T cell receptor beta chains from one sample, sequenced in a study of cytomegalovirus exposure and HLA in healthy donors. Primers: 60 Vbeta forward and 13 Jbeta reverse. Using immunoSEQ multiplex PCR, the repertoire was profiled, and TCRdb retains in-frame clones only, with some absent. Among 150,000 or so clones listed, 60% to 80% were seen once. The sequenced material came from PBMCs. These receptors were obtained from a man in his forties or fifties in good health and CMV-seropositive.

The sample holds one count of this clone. CDR3 bases: TGTGCCAGTAGAAGAAACAGGGGGCGGAACACCGGGGAGCTGTTTTTT. As protein: CASRRNRGRNTGELFF. The chain uses TRBV19 and TRBJ2-2, with 9 bases identical to TRBD1. With 6 bases clipped from V and 1 base from J, the junction kept 6 bases outside the gene matches. This CDR3 region has 16 residues. Germline V lookup: CDR1 LNHDA, CDR2 SQIVND (reference sequence). The variable domain in full, completed from reference TRBV19 and TRBJ2-2, reads DGGITQSPKYLFRKEGQNVTLSCEQNLNHDAMYWYRQDPGQGLRLIYYSQIVNDFQKGDIAEGYSVSREKKESFPLTVTSAQKNPTAFYLCASRRNRGRNTGELFFGEGSRLTVL.

The CDR3 loop reads CAISPVSGGPQHF. The CDR3 DNA is TGTGCCATCAGCCCCGTATCCGGTGGGCCCCAGCATTTT. The chain links TRBV10-3 to TRBJ1-5; no clear D gene. In germline, CDR1 is ENHRY, CDR2 SYGVKD. CDR3 length equals 13 residues. V lost 6 bases, J lost 9 bases, and 15 bases lay in between.

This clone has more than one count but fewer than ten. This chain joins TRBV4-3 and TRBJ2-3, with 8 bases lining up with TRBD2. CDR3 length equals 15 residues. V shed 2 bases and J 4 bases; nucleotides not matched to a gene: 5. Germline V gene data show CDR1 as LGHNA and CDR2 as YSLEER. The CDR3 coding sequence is TGCGCCAGCAGCCAATTATTCGGGGGGGCAGATACGCAGTATTTT. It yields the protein CASSQLFGGADTQYF.

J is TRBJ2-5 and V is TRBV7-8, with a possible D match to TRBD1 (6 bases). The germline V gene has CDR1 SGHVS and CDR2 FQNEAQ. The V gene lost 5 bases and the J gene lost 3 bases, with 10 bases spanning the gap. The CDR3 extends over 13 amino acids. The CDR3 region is CASSNGQKETQYF. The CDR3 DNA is TGTGCCAGCAGCAACGGACAGAAAGAGACCCAGTACTTC. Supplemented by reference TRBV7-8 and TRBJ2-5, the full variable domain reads GAGVSQSPRYKVAKRGQDVALRCDPISGHVSLFWYQQALGQGPEFLTYFQNEAQLDKSGLPSDRFFAERPEGSVSTLKIQRTQQEDSAVYLCASSNGQKETQYFGPGTRLLVL.

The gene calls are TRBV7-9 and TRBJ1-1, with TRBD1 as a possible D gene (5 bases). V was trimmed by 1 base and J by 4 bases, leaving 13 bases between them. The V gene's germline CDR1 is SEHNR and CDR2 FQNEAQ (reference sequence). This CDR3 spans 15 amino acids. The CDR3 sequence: CASSLGGARTTEAFF. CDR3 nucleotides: TGTGCCAGCAGCTTAGGCGGGGCGAGGACCACTGAAGCTTTCTTT.

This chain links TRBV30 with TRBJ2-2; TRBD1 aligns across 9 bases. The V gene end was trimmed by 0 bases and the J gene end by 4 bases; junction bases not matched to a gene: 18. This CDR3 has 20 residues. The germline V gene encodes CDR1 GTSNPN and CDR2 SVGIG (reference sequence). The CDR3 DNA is TGTGCCTGGAGTGTACGGGTAGATGTACAGGGGGCTTTGTGCACCGGGGAGCTGTTTTTT. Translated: CAWSVRVDVQGALCTGELFF.

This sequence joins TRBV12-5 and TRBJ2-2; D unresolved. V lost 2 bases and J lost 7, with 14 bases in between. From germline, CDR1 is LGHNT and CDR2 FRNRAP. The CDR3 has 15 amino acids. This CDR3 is CASGLSVHLGGELFF. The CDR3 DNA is TGTGCTAGTGGTTTGTCGGTCCATCTTGGCGGGGAGCTGTTTTTT.

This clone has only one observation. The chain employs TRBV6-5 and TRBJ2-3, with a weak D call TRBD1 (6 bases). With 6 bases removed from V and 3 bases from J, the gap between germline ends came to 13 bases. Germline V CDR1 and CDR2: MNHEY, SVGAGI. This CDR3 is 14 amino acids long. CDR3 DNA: TGTGCCAGCAGCTTCACACAGGGTACAGATACGCAGTATTTT. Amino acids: CASSFTQGTDTQYF.

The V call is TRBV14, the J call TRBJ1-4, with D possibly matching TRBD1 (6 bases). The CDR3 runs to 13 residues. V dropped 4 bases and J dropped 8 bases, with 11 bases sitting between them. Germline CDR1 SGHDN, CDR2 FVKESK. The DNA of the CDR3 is TGTGCCAGCAGCCGGGACACTCGGGAAAAACTGTTTTTT. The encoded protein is CASSRDTREKLFF.

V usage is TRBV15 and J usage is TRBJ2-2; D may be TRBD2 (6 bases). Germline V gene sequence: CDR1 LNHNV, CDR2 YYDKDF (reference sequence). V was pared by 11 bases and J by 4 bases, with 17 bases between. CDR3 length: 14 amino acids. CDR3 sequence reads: CASKGGASTGELFF. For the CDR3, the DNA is TGTGCCTCAAAAGGCGGGGCTAGCACCGGGGAGCTGTTTTTT.

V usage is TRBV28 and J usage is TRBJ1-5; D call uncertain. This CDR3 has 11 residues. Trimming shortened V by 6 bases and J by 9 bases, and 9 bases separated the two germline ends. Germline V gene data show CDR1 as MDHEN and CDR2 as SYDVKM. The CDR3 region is CASSRSGPQHF. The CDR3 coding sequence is TGTGCCAGCAGCCGCAGCGGGCCCCAGCATTTT.

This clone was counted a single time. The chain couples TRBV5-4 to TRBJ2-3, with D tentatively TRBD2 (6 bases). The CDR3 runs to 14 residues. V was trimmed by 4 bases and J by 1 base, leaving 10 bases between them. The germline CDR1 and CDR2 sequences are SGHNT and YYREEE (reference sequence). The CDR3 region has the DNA TGTGCCAGCAGCCTAGGGACTCGCACAGATACGCAGTATTTT. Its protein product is CASSLGTRTDTQYF. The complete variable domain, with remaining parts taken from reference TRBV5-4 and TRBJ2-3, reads ETGVTQSPTHLIKTRGQQVTLRCSSQSGHNTVSWYQQALGQGPQFIFQYYREEENGRGNFPPRFSGLQFPNYSSELNVNALELDDSALYLCASSLGTRTDTQYFGPGTRLTVL.

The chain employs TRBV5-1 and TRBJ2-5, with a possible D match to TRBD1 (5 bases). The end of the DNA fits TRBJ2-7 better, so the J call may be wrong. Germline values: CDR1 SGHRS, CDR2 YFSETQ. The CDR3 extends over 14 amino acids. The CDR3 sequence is CASSFARASYEQYF. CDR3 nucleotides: TGCGCCAGCAGCTTCGCCAGGGCTTCCTACGAGCAGTACTTC.

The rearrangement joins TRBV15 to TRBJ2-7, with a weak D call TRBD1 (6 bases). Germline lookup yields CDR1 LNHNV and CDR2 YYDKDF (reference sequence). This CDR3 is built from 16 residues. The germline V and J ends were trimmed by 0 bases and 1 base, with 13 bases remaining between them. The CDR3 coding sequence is TGTGCCACCAGCAGAGATTTAGACAGGCCATCCTACGAGCAGTACTTC. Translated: CATSRDLDRPSYEQYF.

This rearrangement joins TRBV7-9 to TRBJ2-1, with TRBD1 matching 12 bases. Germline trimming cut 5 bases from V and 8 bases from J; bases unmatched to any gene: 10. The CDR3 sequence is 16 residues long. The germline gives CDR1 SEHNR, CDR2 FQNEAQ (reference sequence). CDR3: CASSRRGQGARDEQFF. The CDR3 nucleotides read TGTGCCAGCAGCCGAAGGGGACAGGGGGCGCGGGATGAGCAGTTCTTC. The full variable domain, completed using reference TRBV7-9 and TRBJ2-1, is DTGVSQNPRHKITKRGQNVTFRCDPISEHNRLYWYRQTLGQGPEFLTYFQNEAQLEKSRLLSDRFSAERPKGSFSTLEIQRTEQGDSAMYLCASSRRGQGARDEQFFGPGTRLTVL.

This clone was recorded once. The CDR3 sequence: CASSWGTGDDHGYTF. The DNA of the CDR3 is TGTGCCAGCAGCTGGGGGACAGGGGACGACCATGGCTACACCTTC. V usage is TRBV5-6 and J usage is TRBJ1-2, with 10 bases fitting TRBD1. CDR3 length equals 15 residues. Germline V gene lookup returns CDR1 SGHDT and CDR2 YYEEEE. V lost 3 bases to trimming and J lost 6 bases; unmatched junction nucleotides: 8.

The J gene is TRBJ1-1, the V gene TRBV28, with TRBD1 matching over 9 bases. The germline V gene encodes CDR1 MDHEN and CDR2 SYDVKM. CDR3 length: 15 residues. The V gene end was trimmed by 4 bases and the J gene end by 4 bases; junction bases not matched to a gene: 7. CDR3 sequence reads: CASSSRDRELTEAFF. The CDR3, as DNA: TGTGCCAGCAGTTCCCGGGACAGGGAGCTCACTGAAGCTTTCTTT.

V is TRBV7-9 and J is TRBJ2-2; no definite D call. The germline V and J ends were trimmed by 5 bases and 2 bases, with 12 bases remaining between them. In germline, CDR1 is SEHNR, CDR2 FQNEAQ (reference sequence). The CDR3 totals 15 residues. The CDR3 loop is CASSPRSFNTGELFF. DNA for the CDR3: TGTGCCAGCAGCCCACGGAGTTTTAACACCGGGGAGCTGTTTTTT.

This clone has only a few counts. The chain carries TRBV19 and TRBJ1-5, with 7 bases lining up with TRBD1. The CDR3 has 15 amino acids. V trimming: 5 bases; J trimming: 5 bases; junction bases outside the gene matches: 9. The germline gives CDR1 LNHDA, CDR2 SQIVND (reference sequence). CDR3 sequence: CASSEVGTADQPQHF. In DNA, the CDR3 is TGTGCCAGTAGTGAGGTGGGGACAGCCGATCAGCCCCAGCATTTT. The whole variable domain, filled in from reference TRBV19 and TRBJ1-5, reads DGGITQSPKYLFRKEGQNVTLSCEQNLNHDAMYWYRQDPGQGLRLIYYSQIVNDFQKGDIAEGYSVSREKKESFPLTVTSAQKNPTAFYLCASSEVGTADQPQHFGDGTRLSIL.

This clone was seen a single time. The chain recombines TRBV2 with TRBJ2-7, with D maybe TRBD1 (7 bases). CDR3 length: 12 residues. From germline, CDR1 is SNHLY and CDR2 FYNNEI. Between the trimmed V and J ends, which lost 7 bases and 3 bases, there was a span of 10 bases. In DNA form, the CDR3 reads TGTGCCAGCATGCGGGACAGCTACGAGCAGTACTTC. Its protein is CASMRDSYEQYF.

In nucleotides, the CDR3 is TGTGCCAGCAGTTCCTCAGGGGCGGGAGAGACCCAGTACTTC. It translates to CASSSSGAGETQYF. V usage is TRBV28 and J usage is TRBJ2-5; TRBD1 is a possible D gene (6 bases). The CDR3 has 14 residues. The ends were cut back, 4 bases at V and 4 bases at J, with 13 bases in the middle. CDR1 MDHEN and CDR2 SYDVKM come from the germline V gene.

CDR3 in amino acids: CASSQYRGGTNEAFF. In nucleotides, the CDR3 is TGTGCCAGCAGCCAATACAGGGGGGGAACAAATGAAGCTTTCTTT. This rearrangement joins TRBV14 to TRBJ1-1; 8 bases align to TRBD1. J gave up 7 bases and V 2 bases, and 9 bases lay outside the gene matches. Germline assignment: CDR1 SGHDN and CDR2 FVKESK. The CDR3 loop spans 15 amino acids.

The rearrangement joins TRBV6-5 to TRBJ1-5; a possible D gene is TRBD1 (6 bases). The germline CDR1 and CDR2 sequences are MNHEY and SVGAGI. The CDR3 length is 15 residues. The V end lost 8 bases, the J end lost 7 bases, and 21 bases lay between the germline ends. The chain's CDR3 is CASAKSQGSWQPQHF. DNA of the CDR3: TGTGCCAGCGCCAAGTCCCAGGGGTCTTGGCAGCCCCAGCATTTT.

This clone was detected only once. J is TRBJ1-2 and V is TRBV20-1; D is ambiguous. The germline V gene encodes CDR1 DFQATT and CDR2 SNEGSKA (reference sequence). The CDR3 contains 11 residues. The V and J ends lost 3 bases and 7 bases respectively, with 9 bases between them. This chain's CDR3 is CSARGRGGYTF. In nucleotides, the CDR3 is TGCAGTGCTAGGGGTCGGGGTGGCTACACCTTC.

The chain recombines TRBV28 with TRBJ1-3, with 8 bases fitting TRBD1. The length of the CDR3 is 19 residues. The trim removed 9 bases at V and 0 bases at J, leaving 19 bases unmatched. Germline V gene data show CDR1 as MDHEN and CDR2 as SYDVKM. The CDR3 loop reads CASHSIASTGAFSGNTIYF. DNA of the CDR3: TGTGCCAGTCATTCAATTGCATCGACAGGGGCCTTCTCTGGAAACACCATATATTTT. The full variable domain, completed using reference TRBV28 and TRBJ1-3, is DVKVTQSSRYLVKRTGEKVFLECVQDMDHENMFWYRQDPGLGLRLIYFSYDVKMKEKGDIPEGYSVSREKKERFSLILESASTNQTSMYLCASHSIASTGAFSGNTIYFGEGSWLTVV.

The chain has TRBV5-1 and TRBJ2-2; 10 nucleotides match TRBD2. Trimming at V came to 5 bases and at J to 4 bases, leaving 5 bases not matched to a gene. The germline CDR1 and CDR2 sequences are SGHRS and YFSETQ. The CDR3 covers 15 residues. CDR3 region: CASRDSGGITGELFF. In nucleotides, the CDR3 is TGCGCCAGCAGGGATAGCGGGGGGATCACCGGGGAGCTGTTTTTT.